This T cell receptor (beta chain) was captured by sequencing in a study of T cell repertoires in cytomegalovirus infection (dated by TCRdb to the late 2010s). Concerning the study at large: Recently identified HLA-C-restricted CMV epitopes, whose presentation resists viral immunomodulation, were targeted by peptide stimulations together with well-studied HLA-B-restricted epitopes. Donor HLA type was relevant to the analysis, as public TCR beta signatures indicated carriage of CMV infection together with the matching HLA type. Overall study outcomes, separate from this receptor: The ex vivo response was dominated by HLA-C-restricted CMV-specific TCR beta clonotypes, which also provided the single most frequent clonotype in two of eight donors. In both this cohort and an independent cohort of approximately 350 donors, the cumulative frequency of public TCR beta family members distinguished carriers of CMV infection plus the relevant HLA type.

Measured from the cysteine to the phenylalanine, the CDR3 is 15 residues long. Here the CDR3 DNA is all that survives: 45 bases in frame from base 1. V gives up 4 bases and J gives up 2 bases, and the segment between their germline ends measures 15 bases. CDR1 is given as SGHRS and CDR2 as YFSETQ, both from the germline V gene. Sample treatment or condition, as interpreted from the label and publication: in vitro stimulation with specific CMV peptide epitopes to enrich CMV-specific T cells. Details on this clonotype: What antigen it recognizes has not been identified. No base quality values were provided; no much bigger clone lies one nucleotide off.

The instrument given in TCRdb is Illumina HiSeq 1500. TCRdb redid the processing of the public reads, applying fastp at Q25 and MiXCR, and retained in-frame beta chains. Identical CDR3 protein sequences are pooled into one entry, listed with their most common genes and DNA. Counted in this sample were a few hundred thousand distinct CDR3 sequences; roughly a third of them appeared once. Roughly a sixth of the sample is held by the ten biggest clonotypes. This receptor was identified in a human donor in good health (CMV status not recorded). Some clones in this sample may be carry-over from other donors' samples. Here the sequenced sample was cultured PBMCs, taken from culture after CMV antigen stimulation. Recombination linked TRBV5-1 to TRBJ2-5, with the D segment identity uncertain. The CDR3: CASSVTTTPQETQYF. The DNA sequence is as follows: TGCGCCAGCAGCGTAACAACCACTCCTCAAGAGACCCAGTACTTC.